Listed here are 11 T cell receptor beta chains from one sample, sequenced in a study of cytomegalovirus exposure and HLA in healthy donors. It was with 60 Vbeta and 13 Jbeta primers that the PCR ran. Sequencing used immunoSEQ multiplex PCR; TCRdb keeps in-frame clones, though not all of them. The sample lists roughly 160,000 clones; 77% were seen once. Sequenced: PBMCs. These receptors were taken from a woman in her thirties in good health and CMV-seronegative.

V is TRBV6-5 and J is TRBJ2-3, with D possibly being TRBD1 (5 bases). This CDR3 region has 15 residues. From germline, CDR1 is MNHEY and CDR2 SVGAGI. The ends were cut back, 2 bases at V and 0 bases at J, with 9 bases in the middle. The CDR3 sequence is CASSYKGMSTDTQYF. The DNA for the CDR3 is TGTGCCAGCAGTTACAAGGGGATGAGCACAGATACGCAGTATTTT.

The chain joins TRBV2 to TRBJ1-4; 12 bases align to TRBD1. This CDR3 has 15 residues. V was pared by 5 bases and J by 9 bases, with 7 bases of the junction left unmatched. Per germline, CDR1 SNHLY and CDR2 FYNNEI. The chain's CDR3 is CASSTTGTGGQKLFF. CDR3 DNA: TGTGCCAGCAGTACTACCGGGACAGGGGGCCAAAAACTGTTTTTT.

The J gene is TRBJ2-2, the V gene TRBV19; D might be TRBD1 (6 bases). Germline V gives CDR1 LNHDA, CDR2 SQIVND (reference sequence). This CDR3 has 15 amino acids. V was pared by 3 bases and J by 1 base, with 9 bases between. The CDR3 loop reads CASSMGHMNTGELFF. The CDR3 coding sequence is TGTGCCAGTAGTATGGGACATATGAACACCGGGGAGCTGTTTTTT.

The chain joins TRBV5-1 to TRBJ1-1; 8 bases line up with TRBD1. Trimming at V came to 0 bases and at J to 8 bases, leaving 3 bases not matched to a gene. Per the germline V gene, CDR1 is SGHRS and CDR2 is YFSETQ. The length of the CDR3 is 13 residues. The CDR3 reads CASSLGNRGEAFF. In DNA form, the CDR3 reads TGCGCCAGCAGCTTGGGGAACAGGGGGGAAGCTTTCTTT.

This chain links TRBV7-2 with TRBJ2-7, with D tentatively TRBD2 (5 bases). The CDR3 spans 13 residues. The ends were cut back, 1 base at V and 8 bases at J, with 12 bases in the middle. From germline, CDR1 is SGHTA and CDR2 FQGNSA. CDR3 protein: CASSLEGVPQQYF. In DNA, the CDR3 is TGTGCCAGCAGCTTAGAGGGAGTGCCCCAGCAGTACTTC. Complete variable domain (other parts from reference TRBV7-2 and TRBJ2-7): GAGVSQSPSNKVTEKGKDVELRCDPISGHTALYWYRQSLGQGLEFLIYFQGNSAPDKSGLPSDRFSAERTGGSVSTLTIQRTQQEDSAVYLCASSLEGVPQQYFGPGTRLTVT.

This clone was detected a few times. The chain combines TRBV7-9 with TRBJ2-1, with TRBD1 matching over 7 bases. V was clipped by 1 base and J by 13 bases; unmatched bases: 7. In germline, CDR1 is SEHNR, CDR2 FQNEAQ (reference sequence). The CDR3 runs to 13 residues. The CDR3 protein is CASSLGPGGPQFF. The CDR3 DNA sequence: TGTGCCAGCAGCTTAGGGCCAGGGGGTCCCCAGTTCTTC. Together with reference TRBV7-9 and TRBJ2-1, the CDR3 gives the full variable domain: DTGVSQNPRHKITKRGQNVTFRCDPISEHNRLYWYRQTLGQGPEFLTYFQNEAQLEKSRLLSDRFSAERPKGSFSTLEIQRTEQGDSAMYLCASSLGPGGPQFFGPGTRLTVL.

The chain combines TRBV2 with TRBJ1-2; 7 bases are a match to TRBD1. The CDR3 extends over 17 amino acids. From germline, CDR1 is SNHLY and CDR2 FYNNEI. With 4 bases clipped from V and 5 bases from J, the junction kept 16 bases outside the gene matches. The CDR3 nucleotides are TGTGCCAGCAGTGCCATCCGGACCCGGACAGGTGATTATGGCTACACCTTC. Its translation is CASSAIRTRTGDYGYTF.

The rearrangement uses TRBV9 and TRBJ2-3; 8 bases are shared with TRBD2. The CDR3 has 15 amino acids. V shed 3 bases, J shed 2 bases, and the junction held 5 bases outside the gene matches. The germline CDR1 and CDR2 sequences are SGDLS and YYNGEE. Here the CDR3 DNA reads TGTGCCAGCAGCGGACTAGCGCCACCCACAGATACGCAGTATTTT. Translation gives CASSGLAPPTDTQYF.

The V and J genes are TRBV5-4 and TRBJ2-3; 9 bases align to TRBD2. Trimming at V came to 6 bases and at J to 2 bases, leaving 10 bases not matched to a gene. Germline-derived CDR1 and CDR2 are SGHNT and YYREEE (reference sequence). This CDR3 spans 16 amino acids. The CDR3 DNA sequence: TGTGCCAGCACCGGCGGGCCTAGCGGGGCCACAGATACGCAGTATTTT. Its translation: CASTGGPSGATDTQYF.

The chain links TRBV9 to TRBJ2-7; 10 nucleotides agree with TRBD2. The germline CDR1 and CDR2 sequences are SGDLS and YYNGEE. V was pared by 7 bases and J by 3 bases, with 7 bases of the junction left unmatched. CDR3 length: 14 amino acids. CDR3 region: CASDPLAGNYEQYF. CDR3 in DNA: TGTGCCAGCGACCCACTAGCGGGAAACTACGAGCAGTACTTC. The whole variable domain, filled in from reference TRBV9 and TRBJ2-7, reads DSGVTQTPKHLITATGQRVTLRCSPRSGDLSVYWYQQSLDQGLQFLIQYYNGEERAKGNILERFSAQQFPDLHSELNLSSLELGDSALYFCASDPLAGNYEQYFGPGTRLTVT.

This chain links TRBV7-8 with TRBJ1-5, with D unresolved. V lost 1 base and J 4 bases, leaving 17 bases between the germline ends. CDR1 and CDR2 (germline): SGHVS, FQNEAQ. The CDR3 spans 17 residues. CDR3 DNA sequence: TGTGCCAGCAGCTTAGGAACGGGAACGGGATTTAATCAGCCCCAGCATTTT. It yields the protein CASSLGTGTGFNQPQHF.